The source of this TCR beta chain is a study of T cell clonality in common variable immunodeficiency. Points from the study as a whole: CVID subjects showed higher TCRbeta clonality than healthy controls.

Assay: immunoSEQ multiplex PCR; the TCRdb copy retains only in-frame clones and omits some. The table lists roughly 29,000 clones, no singletons, with 10% to 15% in the top ten. CDR3 length: 14 residues. Between the trimmed V and J ends, which lost 5 bases and 6 bases, there was a span of 14 bases. Germline values: CDR1 LNHDA, CDR2 SQIVND (reference sequence). This clone was detected only a few times. Its antigen remains unknown. The read stops 3 residues short of the end of the CDR3; the missing end is completed from the germline J gene. The receptor comes from a person between 18 and 75 years old in good health. The material sequenced was peripheral blood mononuclear cells. V usage is TRBV19 and J usage is TRBJ1-5, with D hard to call. The part of the CDR3 DNA that was read is TGTGCCAGTAGTTCACGGAGAGGGCCTCAGCCC. Translation: CASSSRRGPQP. The full CDR3 reads CASSSRRGPQPQHF. The variable domain in full, with the rest retrieved from reference TRBV19 and TRBJ1-5, is DGGITQSPKYLFRKEGQNVTLSCEQNLNHDAMYWYRQDPGQGLRLIYYSQIVNDFQKGDIAEGYSVSREKKESFPLTVTSAQKNPTAFYLCASSSRRGPQPQHFGDGTRLSIL.